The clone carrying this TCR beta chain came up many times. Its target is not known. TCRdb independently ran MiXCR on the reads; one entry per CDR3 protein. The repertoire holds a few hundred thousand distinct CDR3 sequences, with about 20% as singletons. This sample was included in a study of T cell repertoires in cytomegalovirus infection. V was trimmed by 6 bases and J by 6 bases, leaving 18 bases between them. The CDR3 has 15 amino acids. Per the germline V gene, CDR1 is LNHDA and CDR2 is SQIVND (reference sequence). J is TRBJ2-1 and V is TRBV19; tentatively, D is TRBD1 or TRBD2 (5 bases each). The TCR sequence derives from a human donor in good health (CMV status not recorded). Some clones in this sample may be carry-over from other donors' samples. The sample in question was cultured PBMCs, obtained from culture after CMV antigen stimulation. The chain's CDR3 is CASRTPGRRGNEQFF. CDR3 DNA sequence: TGTGCCAGTAGAACCCCGGGACGCCGAGGCAATGAGCAGTTCTTC.